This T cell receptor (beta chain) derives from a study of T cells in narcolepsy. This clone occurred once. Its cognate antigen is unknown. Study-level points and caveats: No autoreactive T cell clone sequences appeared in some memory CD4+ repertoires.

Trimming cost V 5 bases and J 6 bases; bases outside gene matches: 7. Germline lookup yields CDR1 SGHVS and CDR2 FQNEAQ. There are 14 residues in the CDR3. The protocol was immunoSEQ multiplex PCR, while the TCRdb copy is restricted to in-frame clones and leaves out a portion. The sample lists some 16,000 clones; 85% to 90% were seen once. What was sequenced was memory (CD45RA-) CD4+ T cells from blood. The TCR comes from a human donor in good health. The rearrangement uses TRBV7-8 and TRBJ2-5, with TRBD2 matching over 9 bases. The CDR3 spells CASSLSGGQKTQYF. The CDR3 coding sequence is TGTGCCAGCAGCCTGAGCGGGGGGCAGAAGACCCAGTACTTC. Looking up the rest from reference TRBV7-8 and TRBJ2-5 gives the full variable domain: GAGVSQSPRYKVAKRGQDVALRCDPISGHVSLFWYQQALGQGPEFLTYFQNEAQLDKSGLPSDRFFAERPEGSVSTLKIQRTQQEDSAVYLCASSLSGGQKTQYFGPGTRLLVL.